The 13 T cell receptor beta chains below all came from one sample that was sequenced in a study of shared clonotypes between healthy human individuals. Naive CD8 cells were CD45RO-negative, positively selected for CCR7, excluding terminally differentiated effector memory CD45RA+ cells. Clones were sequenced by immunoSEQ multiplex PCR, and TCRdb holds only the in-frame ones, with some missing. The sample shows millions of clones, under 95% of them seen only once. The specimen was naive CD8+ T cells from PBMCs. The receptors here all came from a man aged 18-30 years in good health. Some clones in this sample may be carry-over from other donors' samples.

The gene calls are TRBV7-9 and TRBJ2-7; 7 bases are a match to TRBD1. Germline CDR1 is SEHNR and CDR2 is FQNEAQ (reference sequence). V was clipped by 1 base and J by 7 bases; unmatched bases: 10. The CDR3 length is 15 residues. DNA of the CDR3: TGTGCCAGCAGCTTAGAGATGACAGGGTCTCGGGAGCAGTACTTC. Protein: CASSLEMTGSREQYF.

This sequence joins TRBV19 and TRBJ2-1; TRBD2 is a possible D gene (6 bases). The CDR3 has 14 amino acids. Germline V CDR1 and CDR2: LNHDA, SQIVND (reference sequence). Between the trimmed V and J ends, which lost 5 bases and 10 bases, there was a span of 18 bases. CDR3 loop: CASSGPPGDEEQFF. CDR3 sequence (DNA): TGTGCCAGTAGTGGACCTCCGGGAGACGAAGAGCAGTTCTTC.

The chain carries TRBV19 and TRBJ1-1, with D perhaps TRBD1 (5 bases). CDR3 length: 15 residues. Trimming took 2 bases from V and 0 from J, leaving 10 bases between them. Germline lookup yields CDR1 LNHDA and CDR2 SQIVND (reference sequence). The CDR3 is CASSIPGLMNTEAFF. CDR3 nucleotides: TGTGCCAGTAGTATACCAGGGTTAATGAACACTGAAGCTTTCTTT.

CDR3 residues: CAITLDSYNEQFF. The DNA of the CDR3 is TGTGCCATCACACTGGACTCCTACAATGAGCAGTTCTTC. The V call is TRBV7-9, the J call TRBJ2-1; no definite D call. CDR1 is SEHNR and CDR2 is FQNEAQ in the germline V gene (reference sequence). V shed 10 bases and J shed 0 bases, with 10 bases lying between them. The CDR3 is 13 residues long.

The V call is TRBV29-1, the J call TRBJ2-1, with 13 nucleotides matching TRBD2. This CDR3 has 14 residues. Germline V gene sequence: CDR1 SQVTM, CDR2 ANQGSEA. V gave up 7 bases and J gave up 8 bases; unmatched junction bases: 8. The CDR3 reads CSAPRGLAGYEQFF. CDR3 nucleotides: TGCAGCGCCCCAAGGGGACTAGCGGGATATGAGCAGTTCTTC.

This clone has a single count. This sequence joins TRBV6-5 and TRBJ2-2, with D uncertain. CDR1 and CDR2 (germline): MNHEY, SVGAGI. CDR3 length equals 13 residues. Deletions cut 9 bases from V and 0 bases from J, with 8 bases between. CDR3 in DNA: TGTGCCAGGGACCGAACGAACACCGGGGAGCTGTTTTTT. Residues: CARDRTNTGELFF.

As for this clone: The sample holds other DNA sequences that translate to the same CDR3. The CDR3 bases are TGTGCCAGCAGCGTAGATTCCCGCGAGCAGTACTTC. This encodes CASSVDSREQYF. V gene TRBV9 combines with J gene TRBJ2-7; D call uncertain. The CDR3 spans 12 residues. V lost 0 bases, J lost 6 bases, and 7 bases lay in between. Germline CDR1 and CDR2: SGDLS and YYNGEE.

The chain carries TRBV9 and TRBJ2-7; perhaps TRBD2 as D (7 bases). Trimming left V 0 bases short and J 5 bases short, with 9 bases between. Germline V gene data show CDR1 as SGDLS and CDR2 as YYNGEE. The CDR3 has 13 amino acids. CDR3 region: CASSVGGGNEQYF. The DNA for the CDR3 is TGTGCCAGCAGCGTAGGCGGGGGCAACGAGCAGTACTTC.

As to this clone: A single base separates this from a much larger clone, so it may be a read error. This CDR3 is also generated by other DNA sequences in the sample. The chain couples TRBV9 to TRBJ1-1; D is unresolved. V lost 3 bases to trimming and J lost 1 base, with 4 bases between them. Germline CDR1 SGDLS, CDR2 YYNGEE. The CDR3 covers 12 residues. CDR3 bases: TGTGCCAGCAGCGAAGGGAACACTGAAGCTTTCTTT. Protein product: CASSEGNTEAFF.

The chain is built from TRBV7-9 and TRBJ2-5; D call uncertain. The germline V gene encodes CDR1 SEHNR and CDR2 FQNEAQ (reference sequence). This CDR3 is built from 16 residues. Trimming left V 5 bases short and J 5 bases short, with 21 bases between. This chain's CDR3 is CASSPYGPAVRETQYF. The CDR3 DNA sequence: TGTGCCAGCAGCCCTTATGGGCCCGCGGTAAGGGAGACCCAGTACTTC.

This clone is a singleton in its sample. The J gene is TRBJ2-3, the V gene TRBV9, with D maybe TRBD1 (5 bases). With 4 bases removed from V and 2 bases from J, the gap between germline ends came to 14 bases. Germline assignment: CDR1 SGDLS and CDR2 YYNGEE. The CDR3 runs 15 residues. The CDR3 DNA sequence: TGTGCCAGCAGCCCCTGGGGCAGTAACACAGATACGCAGTATTTT. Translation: CASSPWGSNTDTQYF.

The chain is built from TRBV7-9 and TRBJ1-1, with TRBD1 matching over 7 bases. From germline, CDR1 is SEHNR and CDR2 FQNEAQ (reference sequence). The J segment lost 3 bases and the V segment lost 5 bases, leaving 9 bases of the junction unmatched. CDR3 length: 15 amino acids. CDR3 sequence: CASSARGQLDTEAFF. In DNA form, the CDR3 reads TGTGCCAGCAGCGCCAGGGGACAGCTCGACACTGAAGCTTTCTTT.

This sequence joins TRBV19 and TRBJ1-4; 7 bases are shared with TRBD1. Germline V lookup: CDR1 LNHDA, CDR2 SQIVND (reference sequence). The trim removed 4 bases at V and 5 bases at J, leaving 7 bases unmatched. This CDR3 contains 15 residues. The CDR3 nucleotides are TGTGCCAGTAGTACCCGGGACAGCATCAATGAAAAACTGTTTTTT. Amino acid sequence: CASSTRDSINEKLFF.